This T cell receptor beta chain came from a study of T cell responses to AZD1222 COVID-19 vaccine. The V gene's germline CDR1 is MNHEY and CDR2 SMNVEV (reference sequence). CDR3 length: 15 residues. Trimming left V 3 bases short and J 0 bases short, with 12 bases between. Profiling relied on immunoSEQ multiplex PCR, and the TCRdb table lists in-frame clones only, not all of them. The repertoire holds around 160,000 clones, with approximately 78% as singletons. This TCR was sampled from an adult in good health. The chain has TRBV27 and TRBJ2-7; D not certain. The material was peripheral blood, obtained on day 0 of MenACWY control vaccination. CDR3 protein: CASSFGPLSSYEQYF. CDR3 DNA: TGTGCCAGCAGTTTCGGGCCTTTAAGCTCCTACGAGCAGTACTTC.